A single sample gave rise to the 27 T cell receptor beta chains below, sequenced in a study of T cells expressing NK-cell markers. TCRdb reprocessed the 5' RACE reads, with one entry per CDR3 protein and no DNA. The listing records around 260,000 distinct CDR3 sequences. The sequenced material came from blood T cells: a sorted CD56 or NKG2C T cell subset, CD4+ or CD8+ T cells, or bulk PBMC T cells (not recorded which). These receptors were obtained from a woman between 18 and 69 years old in good health.

The CDR3: CASSFSTGLGNTEAFF. This chain connects TRBV7-2 to TRBJ1-1; TCRdb proposes TRBD1, but this gene call is untestable without DNA. Germline loops: CDR1 SGHTA, CDR2 FQGNSA. This CDR3 comprises 16 residues.

The chain joins TRBV7-2 to TRBJ2-3; TCRdb lists TRBD1, though no DNA is available to test this call. The CDR3 sequence is 16 residues long. The V gene's germline CDR1 is SGHTA and CDR2 FQGNSA. The CDR3 sequence: CASSLGWGARADTQYF.

The CDR3 reads CSVASGTGYQETQYF. The chain carries TRBV29-1 and TRBJ2-5; TCRdb's D call, TRBD1, is unchecked because there is no DNA. From germline, CDR1 is SQVTM and CDR2 ANQGSEA. This CDR3 region has 15 residues.

The chain links TRBV14 to TRBJ2-1; TCRdb names TRBD2, which stays unverified in the absence of DNA. The CDR3 is 17 residues long. The V gene's germline CDR1 is SGHDN and CDR2 FVKESK. The CDR3 spells CASSARGATSSDNEQFF.

The chain couples TRBV5-1 to TRBJ2-1; TCRdb's D call, TRBD1, is unchecked because there is no DNA. The CDR3 totals 13 residues. Germline V gene lookup returns CDR1 SGHRS and CDR2 YFSETQ. The CDR3 region is CASSLGQKNEQFF.

This chain uses TRBV12-3 or TRBV12-4 with TRBJ2-3; TCRdb proposes TRBD2, but this gene call is untestable without DNA. This CDR3 has 15 amino acids. CDR3 region: CASGGLAGVTDTQYF.

The V call is TRBV7-7, the J call TRBJ2-2; TCRdb names TRBD1, which stays unverified in the absence of DNA. The length of the CDR3 is 17 residues. From germline, CDR1 is SSHAT and CDR2 FNYEAQ (reference sequence). The CDR3 region is CASTLHSGTPNTGELFF. Variable domain in full (rest from reference TRBV7-7 and TRBJ2-2): GAGVSQSPRYKVTKRGQDVTLRCDPISSHATLYWYQQALGQGPEFLTYFNYEAQPDKSGLPSDRFSAERPEGSISTLTIQRTEQRDSAMYRCASTLHSGTPNTGELFFGEGSRLTVL.

This rearrangement joins TRBV3-1 to TRBJ1-2. CDR3 length: 14 amino acids. CDR1 is LGHDT, CDR2 YNNKEL, per germline (reference sequence). This CDR3 reads CASSQVNGNYGYTF.

The chain is built from TRBV20-1 and TRBJ1-4; lacking DNA, the TRBD1 call made by TCRdb goes unchecked. CDR3 length: 13 amino acids. CDR1 DFQATT and CDR2 SNEGSKA come from the germline V gene (reference sequence). The CDR3 sequence is CRATGQSNEKLFF.

The chain joins TRBV7-2 to TRBJ2-7; TCRdb outputs TRBD2, but without DNA this stays unchecked. This CDR3 contains 15 residues. CDR1 and CDR2 (germline): SGHTA, FQGNSA. CDR3 amino acids: CASSSPLLPSYEQYF. The entire variable domain, with the rest obtained from reference TRBV7-2 and TRBJ2-7, is as follows: GAGVSQSPSNKVTEKGKDVELRCDPISGHTALYWYRQSLGQGLEFLIYFQGNSAPDKSGLPSDRFSAERTGGSVSTLTIQRTQQEDSAVYLCASSSPLLPSYEQYFGPGTRLTVT.

The chain links TRBV28 to TRBJ2-5; TCRdb lists TRBD2, though no DNA is available to test this call. The V gene's germline CDR1 is MDHEN and CDR2 SYDVKM. CDR3 length equals 15 residues. CDR3 loop: CASSPTSGRGETQYF. Full variable domain (remainder filled in from reference TRBV28 and TRBJ2-5): DVKVTQSSRYLVKRTGEKVFLECVQDMDHENMFWYRQDPGLGLRLIYFSYDVKMKEKGDIPEGYSVSREKKERFSLILESASTNQTSMYLCASSPTSGRGETQYFGPGTRLLVL.

J is TRBJ1-1 and V is TRBV20-1. In germline, CDR1 is DFQATT, CDR2 SNEGSKA (reference sequence). CDR3 size: 14 residues. The CDR3 here is CSARDFQENTEAFF.

The genes are TRBV7-6 and TRBJ2-1; TCRdb designates TRBD1, a call that cannot be tested without DNA. The CDR3 is made up of 17 amino acids. Germline values: CDR1 SGHVS, CDR2 FNYEAQ. The CDR3 loop is CASSSLEPGGFYNEQFF.

This chain links TRBV20-1 with TRBJ2-7. Germline V gene data show CDR1 as DFQATT and CDR2 as SNEGSKA (reference sequence). The CDR3 has 11 amino acids. CDR3: CSAYYEYEQYF.

The chain links TRBV18 to TRBJ2-1; TCRdb selects TRBD2, and the lack of DNA leaves this call unchecked. The CDR3 is 16 residues long. Germline V CDR1 and CDR2: KGHSH, LQKENI. CDR3 sequence reads: CASSPPIAGSYNEQFF.

This chain connects TRBV10-3 to TRBJ1-1; as DNA is missing, the TRBD1 call by TCRdb cannot be tested. Germline V gives CDR1 ENHRY, CDR2 SYGVKD. The CDR3 is made up of 14 amino acids. The CDR3 region is CAISQQERDTEAFF.

This sequence joins TRBV4-1 and TRBJ1-1; TCRdb's D call, TRBD1, is unchecked because there is no DNA. Germline CDR1 MGHRA, CDR2 YSYEKL. The CDR3 is 15 amino acids. CDR3 sequence: CASSHPGQQNTEAFF.

The chain employs TRBV6-1 and TRBJ2-3; TCRdb's assignment of TRBD2 cannot be checked, as there is no DNA. The CDR3 spans 14 residues. Germline assignment: CDR1 MNHNS and CDR2 SASEGT. CDR3 amino acids: CASSRGRASDTQYF.

The chain combines TRBV9 with TRBJ2-1; TCRdb names TRBD1, which stays unverified in the absence of DNA. From germline, CDR1 is SGDLS and CDR2 YYNGEE. This CDR3 has 15 residues. This chain's CDR3 is CASSRGGSLVNEQFF.

The genes are TRBV3-1 and TRBJ2-1; TCRdb's D call, TRBD1, is unchecked because there is no DNA. The CDR3 extends over 17 amino acids. Germline loops: CDR1 LGHDT, CDR2 YNNKEL (reference sequence). CDR3 protein: CASSQAVRGSSYNEQFF.

This chain connects TRBV7-2 to TRBJ1-2; the D call of TRBD1 rests on TCRdb alone, since no DNA is present to check it. The CDR3 spans 15 residues. The germline V gene has CDR1 SGHTA and CDR2 FQGNSA. CDR3 region: CASSRRDRLNYGYTF.

The chain links TRBV18 to TRBJ2-7; the TCRdb D gene call, TRBD2, has no DNA to confirm it. CDR3 length: 21 amino acids. Germline V lookup: CDR1 KGHSH, CDR2 LQKENI. The CDR3 spells CASSPRRVGREASPYSYEQYF.

The V call is TRBV20-1, the J call TRBJ1-1. This CDR3 is built from 14 residues. Germline loops: CDR1 DFQATT, CDR2 SNEGSKA (reference sequence). CDR3 in amino acids: CSAPGRGALPEAFF.

This chain uses TRBV4-3 with TRBJ2-5; TCRdb indicates TRBD2, and absent DNA this call remains unverified. CDR3 size: 16 residues. Germline V CDR1 and CDR2: LGHNA, YSLEER. CDR3 amino acids: CASSQVIAGAGETQYF.

The V call is TRBV20-1, the J call TRBJ2-7; TCRdb's assignment of TRBD1 cannot be checked, as there is no DNA. From germline, CDR1 is DFQATT and CDR2 SNEGSKA (reference sequence). The CDR3 covers 14 residues. The chain's CDR3 is CSPRRGGLSHEQYF.

The chain is built from TRBV6-1 and TRBJ2-3; the D gene TCRdb calls, TRBD2, cannot be checked with no DNA. Germline V gene lookup returns CDR1 MNHNS and CDR2 SASEGT. The CDR3 has 18 amino acids. The CDR3 protein is CASSEAGLAGGGTDTQYF.

The CDR3 loop reads CSASPGQGAYNSPLHF. This chain connects TRBV20-1 to TRBJ1-6; TCRdb designates TRBD1, a call that cannot be tested without DNA. This CDR3 spans 16 amino acids. From germline, CDR1 is DFQATT and CDR2 SNEGSKA (reference sequence).